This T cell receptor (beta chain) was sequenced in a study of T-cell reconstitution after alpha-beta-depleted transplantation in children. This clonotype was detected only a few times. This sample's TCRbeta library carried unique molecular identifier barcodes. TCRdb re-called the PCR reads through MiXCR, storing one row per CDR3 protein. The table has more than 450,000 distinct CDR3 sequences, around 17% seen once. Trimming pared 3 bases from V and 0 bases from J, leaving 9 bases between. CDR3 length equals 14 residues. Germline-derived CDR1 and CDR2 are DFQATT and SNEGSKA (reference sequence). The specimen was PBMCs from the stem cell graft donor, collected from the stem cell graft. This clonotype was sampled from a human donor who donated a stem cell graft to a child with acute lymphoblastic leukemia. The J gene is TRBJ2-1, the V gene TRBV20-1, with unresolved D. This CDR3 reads CSASTLSSYNEQFF. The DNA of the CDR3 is TGCAGTGCTAGTACTCTTAGCTCCTACAATGAGCAGTTCTTC.